This TCR beta chain was profiled in a study of blood T cell repertoires in COVID-19. About the research overall: Specimens from acute and convalescent COVID-19 originated in the United States, Italy and Spain. PBMCs, B-cell-depleted T cells, or T cells provided the cDNA or gDNA that made up the material.

V was cut by 5 bases and J by 6 bases, with 16 bases left in between. Germline CDR1 reads MNHEY; CDR2 reads SMNVEV (reference sequence). The CDR3 is 15 residues long. Authors' analysis steps: Estimates of nucleated cell counts were drawn from the amplification of reference gene primers. Some clones are missing from TCRdb's copy, which holds only in-frame ones; the method was immunoSEQ multiplex PCR. V and J calls and clone size follow that table, whereas D and trimming were derived from the DNA. In the table there are 270,000 or so clones, about four fifths of which are singletons. The rearrangement joins TRBV27 to TRBJ1-4; D perhaps matches TRBD1 (6 bases). The specimen sequenced was peripheral blood. The receptor comes from a woman aged 18 to 35 with acute or convalescent COVID-19. In DNA form, the CDR3 reads TGTGCCAGCAGTATCGTCAGGGGCGCATATGAAAAACTGTTTTTT. Encoded protein: CASSIVRGAYEKLFF.